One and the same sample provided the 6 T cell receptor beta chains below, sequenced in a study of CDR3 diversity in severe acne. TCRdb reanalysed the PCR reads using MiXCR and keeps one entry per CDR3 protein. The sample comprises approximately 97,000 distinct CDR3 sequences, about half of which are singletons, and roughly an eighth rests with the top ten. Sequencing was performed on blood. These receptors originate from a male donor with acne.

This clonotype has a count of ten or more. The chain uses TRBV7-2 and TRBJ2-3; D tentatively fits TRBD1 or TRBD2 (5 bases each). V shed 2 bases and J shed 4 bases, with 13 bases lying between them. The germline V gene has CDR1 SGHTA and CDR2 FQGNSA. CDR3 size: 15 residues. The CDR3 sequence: CASSLQRQGADTQYF. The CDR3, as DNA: TGTGCCAGCAGCTTACAGCGGCAGGGCGCAGATACGCAGTATTTT. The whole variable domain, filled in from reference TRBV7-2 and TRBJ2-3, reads GAGVSQSPSNKVTEKGKDVELRCDPISGHTALYWYRQSLGQGLEFLIYFQGNSAPDKSGLPSDRFSAERTGGSVSTLTIQRTQQEDSAVYLCASSLQRQGADTQYFGPGTRLTVL.

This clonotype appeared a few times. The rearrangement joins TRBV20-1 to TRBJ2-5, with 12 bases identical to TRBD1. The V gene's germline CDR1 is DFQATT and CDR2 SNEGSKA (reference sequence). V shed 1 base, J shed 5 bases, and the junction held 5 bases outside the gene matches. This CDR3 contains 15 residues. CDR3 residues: CSARGGQGAYETQYF. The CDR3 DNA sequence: TGCAGTGCTAGAGGGGGACAGGGGGCCTACGAGACCCAGTACTTC.

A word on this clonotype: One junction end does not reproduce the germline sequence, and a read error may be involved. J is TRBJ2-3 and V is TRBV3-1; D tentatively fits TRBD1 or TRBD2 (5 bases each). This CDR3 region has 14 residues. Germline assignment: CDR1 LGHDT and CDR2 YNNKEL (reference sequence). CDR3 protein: CASNQRDGLKTQYF. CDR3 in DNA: TGTGCCAGCAACCAAAGGGACGGATTGAAAACGCAGTATTTT.

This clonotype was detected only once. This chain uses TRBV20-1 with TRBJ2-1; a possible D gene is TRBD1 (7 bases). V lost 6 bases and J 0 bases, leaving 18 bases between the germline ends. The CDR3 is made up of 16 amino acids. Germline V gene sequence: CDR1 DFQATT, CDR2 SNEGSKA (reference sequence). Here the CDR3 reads CSALSPGGSSYNEQFF. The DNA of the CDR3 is TGCAGTGCCCTCTCCCCAGGGGGGAGCTCCTACAATGAGCAGTTCTTC.

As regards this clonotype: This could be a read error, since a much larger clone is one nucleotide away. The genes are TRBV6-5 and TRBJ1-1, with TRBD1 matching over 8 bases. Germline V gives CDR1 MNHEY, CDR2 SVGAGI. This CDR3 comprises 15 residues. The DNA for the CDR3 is TGTGCCTGCAGTTGGTGGACAGGGAAGAACACTGAAGCTTTCTTT. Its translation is CACSWWTGKNTEAFF.

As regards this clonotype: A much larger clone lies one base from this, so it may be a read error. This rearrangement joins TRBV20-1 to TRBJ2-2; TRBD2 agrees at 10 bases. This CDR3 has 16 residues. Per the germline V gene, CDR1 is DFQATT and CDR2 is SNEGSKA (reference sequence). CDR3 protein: CGAEPSGSFDTRELFF. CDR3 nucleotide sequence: TGCGGTGCTGAGCCTAGCGGGAGTTTTGACACCAGGGAGCTGTTTTTT.